This passage covers 14 T cell receptor beta chains from one sample sequenced in a study of tumor-infiltrating lymphocytes in primary liver carcinoma. RNA isolated from unsorted whole blood supplied the blood RNA, with germline DNA also extracted. Making TCR beta cDNA involved around 510 ng total RNA and a constant-region primer. What produced the TCR beta libraries was three nested multiplex PCR rounds using slightly modified ARM-PCR. Running about 11 cycles apiece, the first two PCR rounds relied on TRBV1-TRBV30 forward primers together with a C-beta reverse primer. MiXCR, run by TCRdb on the multiplex PCR reads, gives a single entry per CDR3 protein. This sample has about 320,000 distinct CDR3 sequences, with 65% found just once. Material for sequencing was peripheral blood. The receptors stem from a man aged 35 to 55 with primary liver carcinoma and hepatitis B virus infection.

Turning to this clonotype: Given a much more abundant clone one base away, this may be a read error. The rearrangement links TRBV6-2 or TRBV6-3 to TRBJ2-2; tentative D call: TRBD1 (6 bases). V was shortened by 5 bases and J by 0 bases, with 22 bases between the two germline ends. Germline CDR1 MNHEY, CDR2 SVGEGT. CDR3 length: 19 amino acids. The CDR3 loop reads CASSPGWGQLVANTGELFF. Written as DNA, the CDR3 is TGTGCCAGCAGTCCTGGGTGGGGGCAACTAGTGGCGAACACCGGGGAGCTGTTTTTT.

The V gene is TRBV7-8, the J gene TRBJ2-7, with TRBD2 as a possible D gene (5 bases). The CDR3 extends over 13 amino acids. Trimming shortened V by 3 bases and J by 2 bases, and 8 bases separated the two germline ends. Germline CDR1 is SGHVS and CDR2 is FQNEAQ. The CDR3, as DNA: TGTGCCAGCAGCTTGAGGGAAACCTACGAGCAGTACTTC. Translating it yields CASSLRETYEQYF.

This clonotype has a count of ten or more. Here the CDR3 DNA reads TGCGCCAGCAGCCAGCGGACCGCCCGGGACAATGAGCAGTTCTTC. The encoded protein is CASSQRTARDNEQFF. V usage is TRBV4-1 and J usage is TRBJ2-1; D not resolved. Germline V gene lookup returns CDR1 MGHRA and CDR2 YSYEKL. The CDR3 extends over 15 amino acids. V was trimmed by 3 bases and J by 5 bases, leaving 14 bases between them.

As to this clonotype: A read error may be the cause here, since a much bigger clone is one base away. The V and J genes are TRBV6-5 and TRBJ2-2, with D maybe TRBD2 (6 bases). Germline values: CDR1 MNHEY, CDR2 SVGAGI. The CDR3 consists of 16 residues. This CDR3 reads CAVGRRALSYTRELFF. CDR3 nucleotide sequence: TGTGCGGTGGGGAGGAGGGCCCTCTCGTACACCCGGGAGCTGTTTTTT.

A note on this clonotype: Germline and junction disagree at one end, which may indicate a read error. This rearrangement joins TRBV11-1 to TRBJ2-1; D possibly corresponds to TRBD2 (7 bases). Germline V CDR1 and CDR2: SGHAT, FQDESV (reference sequence). The CDR3 spans 13 residues. The chain's CDR3 is CASRGGGLPGQFF. The CDR3 DNA reads as TGTGCCAGCAGGGGAGGGGGGCTACCTGGACAGTTCTTT.

As concerns this clonotype: Its ends do not fully match the called genes, so a read error is possible. CDR3 nucleotides: TGTGCCGGCAGCATCCAACAGGGTGCTGAGCAGTTCTTC. Protein product: CAGSIQQGAEQFF. The rearrangement joins TRBV11-2 to TRBJ2-1; maybe TRBD1 (6 bases). Per germline, CDR1 SGHAT and CDR2 FQNNGV. The CDR3 has 13 residues.

On this clonotype: A read error is possible here, since a much larger clone lies one base away. The genes are TRBV12-5 and TRBJ2-7; D unclear. The CDR3 contains 15 residues. The germline V gene has CDR1 LGHNT and CDR2 FRNRAP. The CDR3 DNA sequence: TGTGTTAGTGGTTTGGTAGAACGACCCACCAGCGAGCAGTACTTC. As protein: CVSGLVERPTSEQYF.

Details on this clonotype: A much more abundant neighbour one base away suggests this may be a read error. The rearrangement links TRBV29-1 to TRBJ1-1; D possibly corresponds to TRBD1 (5 bases). CDR1 and CDR2 (germline): SQVTM, ANQGSEA. The CDR3 consists of 13 residues. V was shortened by 8 bases and J by 3 bases, with 16 bases between the two germline ends. The CDR3 is CSIVGRVDTEAFF. The CDR3 nucleotides are TGCAGCATTGTTGGCAGGGTGGACACTGAAGCTTTCTTT.

The table lists this clonotype with many counts. The chain joins TRBV4-2 to TRBJ2-2; D unclear. CDR3 length: 15 amino acids. Germline CDR1 and CDR2: LGHNA and YNFKEQ. V lost 0 bases and J lost 2, with 7 bases in between. Here the CDR3 reads CASSQDFRNTGELFF. For the CDR3, the DNA is TGTGCCAGCAGCCAAGATTTCCGCAACACCGGGGAGCTGTTTTTT.

The V call is TRBV6-5, the J call TRBJ2-2, with D perhaps matching TRBD1 (6 bases). The CDR3 totals 13 residues. Germline V CDR1 and CDR2: MNHEY, SVGAGI. V lost 6 bases and J 7 bases, leaving 12 bases between the germline ends. CDR3 coding DNA: TGTGCCAGCAGACAGGGTCGAGGCGGGGAGCTGTTTTTT. Translation: CASRQGRGGELFF.

Of note for this clonotype: Just one base apart from a much larger clone, this may be a read error. The V and J genes are TRBV4-2 and TRBJ2-3; 14 bases line up with TRBD2. Looked up from germline, CDR1 is LGHNA and CDR2 is YNFKEQ. The CDR3 loop spans 17 amino acids. The CDR3 sequence is CVSSQGTSGRVPDTQYF. In DNA form, the CDR3 reads TGCGTCAGCAGCCAAGGGACTAGCGGGAGAGTCCCAGATACGCAGTATTTT.

Turning to this clonotype: This may come from a read error, since a much larger clone is one base off. J is TRBJ2-5 and V is TRBV29-1; no clear D. CDR1 is SQVTM and CDR2 is ANQGSEA in the germline V gene. The CDR3 spans 12 residues. The CDR3 bases are TGCAGCGTTGAAAACTCCGGAAAGACCAAGTACTTC. This codes for CSVENSGKTKYF.

This clonotype was recorded many times. The rearrangement uses TRBV6-5 and TRBJ2-2, with a tentative D call TRBD1 (6 bases). The CDR3 has 14 residues. Germline assignment: CDR1 MNHEY and CDR2 SVGAGI. The ends were cut back, 5 bases at V and 7 bases at J, with 14 bases in the middle. Here the CDR3 reads CASSRRTVGGELFF. CDR3 coding DNA: TGTGCCAGCAGTAGGAGGACAGTCGGCGGGGAGCTGTTTTTT.

Note on this clonotype: The junction differs from germline at one of its ends, possibly a read error. The rearrangement links TRBV4-1 to TRBJ2-5; maybe TRBD2 (6 bases). CDR1 and CDR2 from the germline V gene are MGHRA and YSYEKL. The CDR3 is 16 amino acids. This CDR3 is CASSQDATSGQETHYF. CDR3 bases: TGCGCCAGCAGCCAGGATGCGACCAGCGGGCAAGAGACCCATTACTTC.